This T cell receptor (beta chain) is drawn from a study of blood T cell repertoires in COVID-19. Recovered status in Cohort 3 required two negative PCRs, clearance, or symptom resolution. Data came from immunoSEQ multiplex PCR; TCRdb stores just in-frame clones and leaves some out. The table lists 180,000 or so clones, about 83% of them singletons, with roughly 8.7% in the top ten. The germline V gene encodes CDR1 DFQATT and CDR2 SNEGSKA (reference sequence). CDR3 size: 13 residues. V lost 3 bases and J lost 4, with 12 bases in between. This rearrangement joins TRBV20-1 to TRBJ1-2; a possible D gene is TRBD1 (6 bases). The sequencing sample was made of PBMCs or T cells enriched from blood (not recorded which). This clonotype was obtained from a woman in her 30s who had recovered from COVID-19. This CDR3 reads CSASPDRSYGYTF. The CDR3 coding sequence is TGCAGTGCTAGTCCCGACAGGTCCTATGGCTACACCTTC.